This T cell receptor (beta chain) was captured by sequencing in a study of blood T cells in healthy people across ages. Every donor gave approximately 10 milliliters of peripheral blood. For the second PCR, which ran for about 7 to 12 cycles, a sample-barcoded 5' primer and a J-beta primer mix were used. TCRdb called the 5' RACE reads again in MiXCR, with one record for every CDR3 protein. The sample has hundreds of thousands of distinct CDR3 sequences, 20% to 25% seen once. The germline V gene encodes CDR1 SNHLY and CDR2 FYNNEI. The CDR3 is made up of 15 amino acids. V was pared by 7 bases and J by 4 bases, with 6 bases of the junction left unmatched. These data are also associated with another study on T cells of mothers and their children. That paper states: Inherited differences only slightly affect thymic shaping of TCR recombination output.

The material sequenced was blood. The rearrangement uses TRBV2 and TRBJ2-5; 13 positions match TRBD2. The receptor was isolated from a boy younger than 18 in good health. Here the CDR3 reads CASTRTSGGGETQYF. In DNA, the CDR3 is TGTGCCAGCACCCGGACTAGCGGGGGAGGAGAGACCCAGTACTTC.